A single sample gave rise to the 21 T cell receptor beta chains below, sequenced in a study of T cells in Graves' hyperthyroidism and ophthalmopathy. Authors of the study amplified TCR beta CDR3 regions from RNA transcripts. An initial round of RT-PCR targeting the TCR CDR3 relied on the HTBI primer set. TCRdb processed the multiplex PCR reads anew with MiXCR; each CDR3 protein has one entry. The data hold approximately 490,000 distinct CDR3 sequences, with roughly 22% observed a single time. The sequenced sample was blood. These receptors were obtained from a woman in her 70s with Graves' ophthalmopathy.

Only a few counts were recorded for this clonotype. The gene calls are TRBV28 and TRBJ1-5, with 7 bases fitting TRBD1. Germline CDR1 reads MDHEN; CDR2 reads SYDVKM. The CDR3 has 18 amino acids. Trimming took 1 base from V and 1 from J; bases not matched to a gene: 10. For the CDR3, the DNA is TGTGCCAGCAGTTTATCACTCAGACAGGGTGGGAGCAATCAGCCCCAGCATTTT. It translates to CASSLSLRQGGSNQPQHF.

As to this clonotype: The conserved final phenylalanine or tryptophan is absent from the CDR3, which likely points to a read error. The chain has TRBV3-1 and TRBJ2-1; D assignment may be TRBD1 or TRBD2 (7 bases each). V lost 0 bases to trimming and J lost 0 bases, with 15 bases between them. The CDR3 contains 18 residues. The germline V gene encodes CDR1 LGHDT and CDR2 YNNKEL (reference sequence). This chain's CDR3 is CASSQDQGGGSSYNEQFL. Written as DNA, the CDR3 is TGTGCCAGCAGCCAAGATCAGGGGGGAGGGAGCTCCTACAATGAGCAGTTCCTC.

This clonotype turned up a few times. The V call is TRBV15, the J call TRBJ2-6; 8 positions match TRBD1. The V gene end was trimmed by 3 bases and the J gene end by 0 bases; junction bases not matched to a gene: 7. The CDR3 spans 18 residues. The germline gives CDR1 LNHNV, CDR2 YYDKDF (reference sequence). CDR3 coding DNA: TGTGCCACCAGCAGTGTCCAGGGGGCTCTCTCTGGGGCCAACGTCCTGACTTTC. Protein product: CATSSVQGALSGANVLTF.

This clonotype was observed at least ten times. V and J are TRBV7-2 and TRBJ1-1; D is uncertain. Trimming removed 5 bases from V and 1 base from J, with 17 bases in between. CDR1 is SGHTA, CDR2 FQGNSA, per germline. The CDR3 has 16 amino acids. Here the CDR3 reads CASSPPFRWRNTEAFF. In DNA, the CDR3 is TGTGCCAGCAGCCCACCGTTCAGGTGGAGGAACACTGAAGCTTTCTTT.

The J gene is TRBJ2-3, the V gene TRBV19; 12 bases fit TRBD2. The CDR3 extends over 18 amino acids. Germline trimming cut 6 bases from V and 1 base from J; bases unmatched to any gene: 11. Germline CDR1 is LNHDA and CDR2 is SQIVND (reference sequence). In DNA, the CDR3 is TGTGCCAGTAGATCCGGGACTAGCGGGTCCTCGGGCACAGATACGCAGTATTTT. Translation gives CASRSGTSGSSGTDTQYF.

The chain links TRBV6-1 to TRBJ1-2; D ambiguous. The CDR3 is 13 amino acids. Germline V gene sequence: CDR1 MNHNS, CDR2 SASEGT. Trimming stripped 5 bases from V and 7 bases from J, with 14 bases between. This CDR3 is CASSRLRKSGYTF. Written as DNA, the CDR3 is TGTGCCAGCAGTCGACTAAGAAAATCTGGCTACACCTTC.

The chain employs TRBV6-1 and TRBJ1-1; 7 bases match TRBD1. V lost 4 bases to trimming and J lost 8 bases; unmatched junction nucleotides: 10. Germline CDR1 reads MNHNS; CDR2 reads SASEGT. The CDR3 has 14 amino acids. The CDR3: CASSVGGRDEEAFF. In nucleotides, the CDR3 is TGTGCCAGCAGTGTAGGGGGCCGAGACGAGGAAGCTTTCTTT.

V usage is TRBV7-9 and J usage is TRBJ2-3; TRBD2 might be the D (6 bases). V lost 3 bases to trimming and J lost 2 bases, with 12 bases between them. This CDR3 comprises 15 residues. CDR1 is SEHNR and CDR2 is FQNEAQ in the germline V gene (reference sequence). CDR3 DNA: TGTGCCAGCAGCTTCAGTAGCGGATACACAGATACGCAGTATTTT. This gives the protein CASSFSSGYTDTQYF.

This sequence joins TRBV7-9 and TRBJ2-3; D remains unclear. V lost 3 bases and J 4 bases, leaving 8 bases between the germline ends. The CDR3 loop spans 13 amino acids. Germline V gene sequence: CDR1 SEHNR, CDR2 FQNEAQ (reference sequence). The DNA of the CDR3 is TGTGCCAGCAGCTTGAATCCCGCAGATACGCAGTATTTT. Protein: CASSLNPADTQYF.

The chain is built from TRBV10-1 and TRBJ2-1; possible D gene TRBD2, 5 bases. Germline V CDR1 and CDR2: WNHNN, SYGVQD (reference sequence). The germline V and J ends were trimmed by 6 bases and 8 bases, with 14 bases remaining between them. The CDR3 is 13 amino acids. The DNA for the CDR3 is TGCGCCAGCAGCTCGGAGGTTCAGGATGAGCAGTTCTTC. Protein: CASSSEVQDEQFF.

The chain links TRBV6-1 to TRBJ1-4; the D gene is possibly TRBD1 (6 bases). This CDR3 has 15 amino acids. Deletions cut 1 base from V and 6 bases from J, with 12 bases between. Per germline, CDR1 MNHNS and CDR2 SASEGT. CDR3 protein: CASSEVGGAYEKLFF. The CDR3 DNA is TGTGCCAGCAGTGAAGTGGGGGGGGCGTATGAAAAACTGTTTTTT.

This sequence joins TRBV29-1 and TRBJ2-3, with TRBD1 identical over 8 bases. Germline values: CDR1 SQVTM, CDR2 ANQGSEA. The length of the CDR3 is 14 residues. The junction had 4 bases not matched to a gene; V was cut back by 3 bases and J by 2 bases. The CDR3 sequence: CSVDARGLTDTQYF. The CDR3 DNA is TGCAGCGTTGACGCCAGGGGGCTCACAGATACGCAGTATTTT.

The J gene is TRBJ2-1, the V gene TRBV12-3 or TRBV12-4; D might be TRBD2 (5 bases). V was pared by 7 bases and J by 0 bases, with 16 bases between. The CDR3 contains 16 residues. The DNA for the CDR3 is TGTGCCAGCAACGACGTACTAGGAACCTCCTACAATGAGCAGTTCTTC. This translates into CASNDVLGTSYNEQFF.

The rearrangement joins TRBV6-1 to TRBJ1-5; D is uncertain. Trimming left V 6 bases short and J 2 bases short, with 11 bases between. CDR3 length: 14 residues. Germline assignment: CDR1 MNHNS and CDR2 SASEGT. For the CDR3, the DNA is TGTGCCAGCAGGGCGAATGGAGGCAATCAGCCCCAGCATTTT. This encodes CASRANGGNQPQHF.

V and J are TRBV4-2 and TRBJ2-7; 10 nucleotides agree with TRBD1. In germline, CDR1 is LGHNA, CDR2 YNFKEQ. The CDR3 contains 18 residues. The junction had 15 bases not matched to a gene; V was cut back by 4 bases and J by 3 bases. The CDR3 sequence: CASSLAGTGDSVYYEQYF. As DNA, the CDR3 is TGTGCCAGCAGCCTGGCCGGGACAGGGGATTCCGTATACTACGAGCAGTACTTC.

This chain links TRBV11-2 with TRBJ1-2; 8 positions agree with TRBD1. CDR3 length: 15 amino acids. Germline trimming cut 5 bases from V and 5 bases from J; bases unmatched to any gene: 10. Germline V gene lookup returns CDR1 SGHAT and CDR2 FQNNGV. DNA of the CDR3: TGTGCCAGCAGCCTAGGGAGCCAGGGGGCATATGGCTACACCTTC. Translated, it gives CASSLGSQGAYGYTF.

The chain recombines TRBV5-6 with TRBJ2-2; maybe TRBD2 (6 bases). The ends were cut back, 4 bases at V and 7 bases at J, with 17 bases in the middle. The CDR3 runs to 15 residues. Germline CDR1 SGHDT, CDR2 YYEEEE. Written as DNA, the CDR3 is TGTGCCAGCAGCCGGGGGTATAGAGAGGGCGGGGAGCTGTTTTTT. It yields the protein CASSRGYREGGELFF.

This chain joins TRBV5-1 and TRBJ2-7; tentatively, D is TRBD1 (6 bases). Trimming removed 4 bases at V and 5 bases at J, with 22 bases between. The germline V gene encodes CDR1 SGHRS and CDR2 YFSETQ. CDR3 size: 16 residues. CDR3 sequence: CASSRGGRRKGDEQYF. CDR3 in DNA: TGCGCCAGCAGCCGGGGTGGTCGGCGGAAGGGGGACGAGCAGTACTTC.

This clonotype was seen a few times. The chain has TRBV11-2 and TRBJ2-7; 7 nucleotides line up with TRBD1. The V gene end was trimmed by 5 bases and the J gene end by 4 bases; junction bases not matched to a gene: 8. This CDR3 has 14 residues. From germline, CDR1 is SGHAT and CDR2 FQNNGV. The CDR3 region has the DNA TGTGCCAGCAGCAGACTCCGGGACAGTTACGAGCAGTACTTC. Amino acid sequence: CASSRLRDSYEQYF.

V and J are TRBV11-2 and TRBJ2-2, with a weak D call TRBD2 (6 bases). V was trimmed by 7 bases and J by 6 bases, leaving 18 bases between them. The CDR3 runs to 15 residues. Per germline, CDR1 SGHAT and CDR2 FQNNGV. CDR3: CASTKVLTSPGELFF. DNA of the CDR3: TGTGCCAGCACCAAAGTCCTAACTAGCCCCGGGGAGCTGTTTTTT.

There are many counts of this clonotype. The chain joins TRBV7-8 to TRBJ2-1; D perhaps matches TRBD2 (5 bases). V dropped 5 bases and J dropped 1 base, with 15 bases sitting between them. The CDR3 spans 16 residues. Germline CDR1 SGHVS, CDR2 FQNEAQ. The CDR3 spells CASSIHPGLSYNEQFF. The CDR3 nucleotides are TGTGCCAGCAGCATCCACCCGGGGTTGTCCTACAATGAGCAGTTCTTC.